Listed below are T cell receptor beta chains from one sample, sequenced in a study of CD8+CD57+ T cells in acquired aplastic anemia. One entry per CDR3 protein, called by TCRdb with MiXCR from the reads. The sample records 150,000 or so distinct CDR3 sequences, 40% to 60% being singletons. The material sequenced was sorted CD4+, CD8+, or CD8+CD57+ T cells (not recorded which) from PBMCs. All receptors come from a human donor with aplastic anemia. Both conserved end residues are part of each CDR3. D genes are given only for firm matches. Expanded clones get a size class; other rows say once, few or many, or leave the size out.

d_gene	v_gene	j_gene	abundance	CDR3aa	CDR3nt
TRBD1	TRBV10-2	TRBJ2-5	.	CASSPGTGTQETQYF	TGCGCCAGCAGCCCCGGGACAGGGACCCAAGAGACCCAGTACTTC
.	TRBV25-1	TRBJ1-2	many	CATEGGSYTF	TGTGCCACCGAGGGGGGTAGCTACACCTTC
TRBD2	TRBV5-6	TRBJ2-1	.	CASSLGGTSGRSMFF	TGTGCCAGCAGCTTGGGCGGGACTAGCGGGAGAAGTATGTTCTTC
.	TRBV27	TRBJ2-5	.	CASSFNDRDAVNF	TGTGCCAGCAGTTTTAATGATAGGGACGCCGTGAACTTC
.	TRBV2	TRBJ2-5	.	CASSEGRQWKNATQYF	TGTGCCAGCAGTGAAGGAAGGCAGTGGAAGAATGCGACCCAGTACTTC
.	TRBV10-3	TRBJ1-3	.	CAISEGPRSGNTIYF	TGTGCCATCAGTGAGGGTCCACGCTCTGGAAACACCATATATTTT
TRBD1	TRBV24-1	TRBJ1-2	few	CATSDTADRGDGYTF	TGTGCCACCAGTGATACAGCGGACAGGGGTGATGGCTACACCTTC
.	TRBV7-2	TRBJ2-5	once	CASSSFPGETQYF	TGTGCCAGCAGCTCTTTCCCGGGGGAGACCCAGTACTTC
.	TRBV5-6	TRBJ1-1	many	CASSLDREAFF	TGTGCCAGCAGCTTGGACAGGGAAGCTTTCTTT
TRBD1	TRBV29-1	TRBJ2-7	.	CSAKTGDSGEQYF	TGTAGCGCTAAGACAGGGGATAGCGGCGAGCAGTACTTC
.	TRBV5-1	TRBJ1-2	many	CASSSGPVYGYTF	TGCGCCAGCAGCTCGGGTCCGGTCTATGGCTACACCTTC
.	TRBV7-9	TRBJ2-7	.	CASSRDTFGYEQYF	TGTGCCAGCAGCAGAGACACGTTCGGGTACGAGCAGTACTTC
TRBD2	TRBV24-1	TRBJ2-1	.	CAASDLPGRAYNEQFF	TGTGCCGCCAGTGATTTGCCAGGGAGGGCGTACAATGAGCAGTTCTTC
.	TRBV20-1	TRBJ1-2	many	CSARVDGAYGYTF	TGCAGTGCTAGAGTTGACGGGGCCTATGGCTACACCTTC
.	TRBV10-3	TRBJ1-1	.	CAISEQSATEAFF	TGTGCCATCAGTGAACAGTCCGCCACTGAAGCTTTCTTT
.	TRBV25-1	TRBJ1-6	.	CASSEGGLGSPLHF	TGTGCCAGCAGTGAGGGGGGGTTAGGATCACCCCTCCACTTT
.	TRBV7-9	TRBJ2-7	many	CASSPREYEQYF	TGTGCCAGCAGCCCGCGCGAGTACGAGCAGTACTTC
.	TRBV27	TRBJ1-1	many	CASIAGNTEAFF	TGTGCCAGCATCGCAGGGAACACTGAAGCTTTCTTT
.	TRBV30	TRBJ1-1	many	CAWSVGGNTEAFF	TGTGCCTGGAGTGTAGGGGGGAACACTGAAGCTTTCTTT
.	TRBV2	TRBJ2-5	few	CASSSGATQETQYF	TGTGCCAGCAGCTCTGGAGCAACACAAGAGACCCAGTACTTC
.	TRBV6-1	TRBJ2-7	.	CASSENIDWTYEQYF	TGTGCCAGCAGTGAAAATATCGACTGGACCTACGAGCAGTACTTC
.	TRBV7-2	TRBJ1-1	many	CARGGPNTEAFF	TGTGCCAGGGGGGGCCCGAACACTGAAGCTTTCTTT
.	TRBV6-1	TRBJ2-3	.	CASRRDSTDTQYF	TGTGCCAGCAGACGGGACAGCACAGATACGCAGTATTTT
.	TRBV7-9	TRBJ1-2	many	CASSLLGAPGYTF	TGTGCCAGCAGCTTACTGGGGGCGCCTGGCTACACCTTC
TRBD1	TRBV5-1	TRBJ1-1	many	CASSFTGQGGTEAFF	TGCGCCAGCAGCTTCACGGGACAGGGGGGCACTGAAGCTTTCTTT
TRBD1	TRBV12-3/TRBV12-4	TRBJ1-5	once	CASRTGAFNQPQHF	TGTGCCAGCAGGACAGGGGCCTTCAATCAGCCCCAGCATTTT